This record concerns one T cell receptor (beta chain) sequence. Original processing notes: The authors estimated nucleated cell counts from reference gene primer amplification. Sequenced by immunoSEQ multiplex PCR; TCRdb stores in-frame clones only, minus some. V, J and clone size derive from that table, while D and trimming were established from the DNA sequence. The sample lists about 300,000 clones, 85% to 90% occurring once. The CDR3 runs 16 residues. V lost 4 bases and J lost 4; bases outside the gene matches: 11. The germline V gene encodes CDR1 SGHRS and CDR2 YFSETQ. The Seattle patients joined while their infection was active and were tracked longitudinally afterward. This entry comes from a study of blood T cell repertoires in COVID-19. On the study more broadly: Specimens from acute and convalescent COVID-19 originated in the United States, Italy and Spain. Nucleic acid was either cDNA or gDNA, and it came from T cells, B-cell-depleted T cells, or PBMCs.

What was sequenced was peripheral blood. The receptor comes from a woman aged 25 to 39 with COVID-19, enrolled during active disease. The chain has TRBV5-1 and TRBJ2-5, with 9 bases aligning to TRBD1. The DNA of the CDR3 is TGCGCCAGCAGCCGACTCACCGGGACAGGGCCAGAGACCCAGTACTTC. It codes for CASSRLTGTGPETQYF. Full variable domain (outside the CDR3, taken from reference TRBV5-1 and TRBJ2-5): KAGVTQTPRYLIKTRGQQVTLSCSPISGHRSVSWYQQTPGQGLQFLFEYFSETQRNKGNFPGRFSGRQFSNSRSEMNVSTLELGDSALYLCASSRLTGTGPETQYFGPGTRLLVL.